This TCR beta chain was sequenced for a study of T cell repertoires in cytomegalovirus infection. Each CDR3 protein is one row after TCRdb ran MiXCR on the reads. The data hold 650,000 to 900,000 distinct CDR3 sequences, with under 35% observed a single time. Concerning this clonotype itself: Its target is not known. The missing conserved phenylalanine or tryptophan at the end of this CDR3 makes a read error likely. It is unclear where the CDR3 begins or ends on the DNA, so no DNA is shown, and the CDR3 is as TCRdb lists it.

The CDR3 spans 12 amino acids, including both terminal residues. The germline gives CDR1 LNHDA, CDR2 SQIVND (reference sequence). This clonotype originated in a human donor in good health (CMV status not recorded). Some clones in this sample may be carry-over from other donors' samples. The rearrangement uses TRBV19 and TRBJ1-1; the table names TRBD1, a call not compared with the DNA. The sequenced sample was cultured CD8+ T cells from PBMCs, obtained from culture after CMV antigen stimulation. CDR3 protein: CASSEDGAGRFS.